The 27 T cell receptor beta chains presented below share a single source sample, sequenced in a study of T cell repertoires in cytomegalovirus infection. TCRdb re-called the reads through MiXCR, storing one row per CDR3 protein. The sample comprises 200,000 to 300,000 distinct CDR3 sequences, 9.1% of which are singletons, and roughly 16% rests with the top ten. The sequencing input was PBMCs. The receptors shown here come from a human donor in good health (CMV status not recorded). Some clones in this sample may be carry-over from other donors' samples.

This clonotype was observed many times. This chain uses TRBV28 with TRBJ1-3; D is unresolved. The V end lost 11 bases, the J end lost 5 bases, and 10 bases lay between the germline ends. Germline loops: CDR1 MDHEN, CDR2 SYDVKM. CDR3 size: 11 residues. CDR3 bases: TGTGCCCAGCCGCATCGAAACACCATATATTTT. Protein: CAQPHRNTIYF. The full variable domain, rest sourced from reference TRBV28 and TRBJ1-3, is DVKVTQSSRYLVKRTGEKVFLECVQDMDHENMFWYRQDPGLGLRLIYFSYDVKMKEKGDIPEGYSVSREKKERFSLILESASTNQTSMYLCAQPHRNTIYFGEGSWLTVV.

There are a few counts of this clonotype. J is TRBJ1-5 and V is TRBV30; 7 positions agree with TRBD1. The CDR3 runs to 15 residues. Germline loops: CDR1 GTSNPN, CDR2 SVGIG (reference sequence). V shed 3 bases, J shed 2 bases, and the junction held 7 bases outside the gene matches. The CDR3 sequence is CAWRKGAPGNQPQHF. In DNA form, the CDR3 reads TGTGCCTGGAGGAAGGGGGCGCCGGGCAATCAGCCCCAGCATTTT.

This clonotype has ten or more counts. V gene TRBV7-2 combines with J gene TRBJ1-4, with D tentatively TRBD1 (6 bases). V was clipped by 6 bases and J by 4 bases, with 12 bases between them. The germline gives CDR1 SGHTA, CDR2 FQGNSA. CDR3 length: 14 residues. The CDR3: CASRQDSVNEKLFF. CDR3 sequence (DNA): TGTGCCAGCAGACAGGACAGCGTTAATGAAAAACTGTTTTTT. The variable domain in full, with the rest retrieved from reference TRBV7-2 and TRBJ1-4, is GAGVSQSPSNKVTEKGKDVELRCDPISGHTALYWYRQSLGQGLEFLIYFQGNSAPDKSGLPSDRFSAERTGGSVSTLTIQRTQQEDSAVYLCASRQDSVNEKLFFGSGTQLSVL.

There are many counts of this clonotype. The chain employs TRBV7-2 and TRBJ1-6; D is ambiguous. Trimming stripped 6 bases from V and 7 bases from J, with 10 bases between. The CDR3 is 13 residues long. Germline CDR1 is SGHTA and CDR2 is FQGNSA. CDR3 loop: CASSRTENSPLHF. In DNA, the CDR3 is TGTGCCAGCAGTAGGACGGAGAATTCACCCCTCCACTTT.

This clonotype has at least ten counts. The chain combines TRBV7-2 with TRBJ2-1; maybe TRBD2 (6 bases). The CDR3 consists of 14 residues. V lost 1 base to trimming and J lost 10 bases, with 14 bases between them. The germline V gene encodes CDR1 SGHTA and CDR2 FQGNSA. CDR3 DNA sequence: TGTGCCAGCAGCTTAGATGGGTTCGCGGGGGAGCAGTTCTTC. Its translation: CASSLDGFAGEQFF.

This chain joins TRBV28 and TRBJ1-5, with D tentatively TRBD1 (6 bases). Deletions cut 4 bases from V and 2 bases from J, with 12 bases between. Per the germline V gene, CDR1 is MDHEN and CDR2 is SYDVKM. The length of the CDR3 is 15 residues. In nucleotides, the CDR3 is TGTGCCAGCAGTTCGGAAGGGGGGGGCAATCAGCCCCAGCATTTT. Its protein is CASSSEGGGNQPQHF.

This clonotype has at least ten counts. J is TRBJ2-7 and V is TRBV20-1; 14 nucleotides align to TRBD2. V was clipped by 0 bases and J by 6 bases; unmatched bases: 10. Germline CDR1 DFQATT, CDR2 SNEGSKA (reference sequence). The CDR3 is made up of 17 amino acids. The CDR3 is CSARDRETSGGAIEQYF. In nucleotides, the CDR3 is TGCAGTGCTAGAGATCGGGAGACTAGCGGGGGGGCAATCGAGCAGTACTTC.

The CDR3 DNA reads TGTGCCAGTAGTGGTAGCCAGGGCAGAGATGGCTACACCTTC. The encoded protein is CASSGSQGRDGYTF. The chain recombines TRBV19 with TRBJ1-2; TRBD1 might be the D (5 bases). This CDR3 has 14 amino acids. Between the trimmed V and J ends, which lost 5 bases and 6 bases, there was a span of 16 bases. Germline V gene lookup returns CDR1 LNHDA and CDR2 SQIVND (reference sequence). The full variable domain, completed using reference TRBV19 and TRBJ1-2, is DGGITQSPKYLFRKEGQNVTLSCEQNLNHDAMYWYRQDPGQGLRLIYYSQIVNDFQKGDIAEGYSVSREKKESFPLTVTSAQKNPTAFYLCASSGSQGRDGYTFGSGTRLTVV.

This clonotype showed up many times. This chain joins TRBV28 and TRBJ2-5, with D perhaps matching TRBD1 (6 bases). The germline V and J ends were trimmed by 6 bases and 0 bases, with 11 bases remaining between them. Germline V CDR1 and CDR2: MDHEN, SYDVKM. The CDR3 sequence is 14 residues long. The CDR3 reads CASRGYRDQETQYF. DNA for the CDR3: TGTGCCAGCAGAGGATACAGGGACCAAGAGACCCAGTACTTC. The entire variable domain, with the rest obtained from reference TRBV28 and TRBJ2-5, is as follows: DVKVTQSSRYLVKRTGEKVFLECVQDMDHENMFWYRQDPGLGLRLIYFSYDVKMKEKGDIPEGYSVSREKKERFSLILESASTNQTSMYLCASRGYRDQETQYFGPGTRLLVL.

This clonotype was picked up a small number of times. This chain connects TRBV4-2 to TRBJ1-1; D gene uncertain. The germline CDR1 and CDR2 sequences are LGHNA and YNFKEQ. V was shortened by 1 base and J by 0 bases, with 9 bases between the two germline ends. The CDR3 sequence is 15 residues long. The CDR3 DNA reads TGTGCCAGCAGCCAAGGGTCAGAGATGAACACTGAAGCTTTCTTT. It translates to CASSQGSEMNTEAFF.

Ten or more counts support this clonotype. This chain uses TRBV28 with TRBJ2-7; 7 bases line up with TRBD1. Trimming took 5 bases from V and 3 from J; bases not matched to a gene: 10. CDR1 is MDHEN and CDR2 is SYDVKM in the germline V gene. This CDR3 has 15 residues. The CDR3 here is CASSATDRRRYEQYF. The CDR3 DNA sequence: TGTGCCAGCAGTGCCACGGACAGGAGACGCTACGAGCAGTACTTC.

This chain joins TRBV2 and TRBJ2-5, with D unclear. V was pared by 9 bases and J by 2 bases, with 7 bases between. The CDR3 length is 11 residues. Germline CDR1 and CDR2: SNHLY and FYNNEI. The CDR3 protein is CARTVQETQYF. Here the CDR3 DNA reads TGTGCCAGGACCGTTCAAGAGACCCAGTACTTC.

There are a few counts of this clonotype. The V and J genes are TRBV9 and TRBJ1-2; 7 nucleotides agree with TRBD1. The CDR3 runs 15 residues. Looked up from germline, CDR1 is SGDLS and CDR2 is YYNGEE. V gave up 0 bases and J gave up 4 bases; unmatched junction bases: 6. The CDR3 DNA sequence: TGTGCCAGCAGCGTAGAGCCGCAGGGGGTCTATGGCTACACCTTC. Its translation: CASSVEPQGVYGYTF.

This clonotype has a count of ten or more. J is TRBJ2-6 and V is TRBV18; TRBD2 is a possible D gene (5 bases). The V end lost 3 bases, the J end lost 4 bases, and 10 bases lay between the germline ends. Germline V gives CDR1 KGHSH, CDR2 LQKENI. The CDR3 totals 15 residues. CDR3 sequence: CASSPDGVGANVLTF. DNA for the CDR3: TGTGCCAGCTCACCGGACGGGGTCGGGGCCAACGTCCTGACTTTC.

This clonotype has at least ten counts. The chain combines TRBV7-2 with TRBJ1-4; D gene unclear. V was trimmed by 3 bases and J by 7 bases, leaving 15 bases between them. Germline V gene sequence: CDR1 SGHTA, CDR2 FQGNSA. This CDR3 comprises 15 residues. This chain's CDR3 is CASSFSSGGSEKLFF. The CDR3 DNA sequence: TGTGCCAGCAGCTTTAGTTCAGGAGGGAGTGAAAAACTGTTTTTT.

This clonotype appeared many times. J is TRBJ2-3 and V is TRBV20-1, with 9 bases that match TRBD2. The germline V gene has CDR1 DFQATT and CDR2 SNEGSKA (reference sequence). Losses at the gene ends were 6 bases for V and 3 bases for J; bases not matched to a gene: 7. This CDR3 has 14 residues. The CDR3 coding sequence is TGCAGTGCGCCGTCCAGCGGGAGGACAGATACGCAGTATTTT. Amino acids: CSAPSSGRTDTQYF.

This clonotype was observed many times. This chain connects TRBV19 to TRBJ1-1, with 10 nucleotides matching TRBD1. Germline trimming cut 1 base from V and 4 bases from J; bases unmatched to any gene: 3. Germline V lookup: CDR1 LNHDA, CDR2 SQIVND (reference sequence). The CDR3 length is 15 residues. CDR3 sequence: CASSIGWTGGTEAFF. The CDR3, as DNA: TGTGCCAGTAGTATAGGTTGGACAGGGGGCACTGAAGCTTTCTTT.

The V gene is TRBV27, the J gene TRBJ1-6; TRBD1 is a possible D gene (5 bases). V was shortened by 2 bases and J by 9 bases, with 11 bases between the two germline ends. Germline assignment: CDR1 MNHEY and CDR2 SMNVEV (reference sequence). The CDR3 loop spans 14 amino acids. CDR3 DNA: TGTGCCAGCAGTTTACTGGAGGGGATTTCACCCCTCCACTTT. The encoded protein is CASSLLEGISPLHF.

This clonotype was counted ten times or more. A junction boundary mismatches the germline segment, possibly from a read error. The J gene is TRBJ1-2, the V gene TRBV7-2, with D unclear. The CDR3 runs 11 residues. From germline, CDR1 is SGHTA and CDR2 FQGNSA. The CDR3 is CASSLDYGYTF. CDR3 nucleotides: TGTGCCAGCAGCTTAGACTACGGCTACACCTTC.

This clonotype was detected many times. The chain employs TRBV7-2 and TRBJ2-1, with 9 bases lining up with TRBD2. The length of the CDR3 is 16 residues. The J segment lost 7 bases and the V segment lost 2 bases, leaving 9 bases of the junction unmatched. Germline-derived CDR1 and CDR2 are SGHTA and FQGNSA. CDR3 residues: CASSLTGAGGNNEQFF. For the CDR3, the DNA is TGTGCCAGCAGCTTAACGGGGGCGGGAGGGAATAATGAGCAGTTCTTC.

The rearrangement links TRBV7-2 to TRBJ2-3, with D possibly being TRBD2 (6 bases). The CDR3 runs 15 residues. The germline V gene has CDR1 SGHTA and CDR2 FQGNSA. V was trimmed by 7 bases and J by 3 bases, leaving 17 bases between them. CDR3 loop: CASTQRAGPTDTQYF. CDR3 coding DNA: TGTGCCAGCACCCAGAGGGCGGGGCCAACAGATACGCAGTATTTT. The entire variable domain, with the rest obtained from reference TRBV7-2 and TRBJ2-3, is as follows: GAGVSQSPSNKVTEKGKDVELRCDPISGHTALYWYRQSLGQGLEFLIYFQGNSAPDKSGLPSDRFSAERTGGSVSTLTIQRTQQEDSAVYLCASTQRAGPTDTQYFGPGTRLTVL.

There are a few counts of this clonotype. This sequence joins TRBV7-2 and TRBJ2-7, with D possibly being TRBD1 (5 bases). This CDR3 contains 13 residues. Germline CDR1 SGHTA, CDR2 FQGNSA. V was cut by 4 bases and J by 6 bases, with 13 bases left in between. The CDR3 DNA is TGTGCCAGCAGCTCTCAGACAGTCTCCGAGCAGTACTTC. Translating it yields CASSSQTVSEQYF.

This chain links TRBV28 with TRBJ2-3, with D maybe TRBD1 (5 bases). Germline CDR1 and CDR2: MDHEN and SYDVKM. Deletions cut 5 bases from V and 2 bases from J, with 14 bases between. The CDR3 is made up of 15 amino acids. This CDR3 is CASSDDRTYTDTQYF. The CDR3 DNA reads TGTGCCAGCAGTGATGACAGAACTTACACAGATACGCAGTATTTT.

This clonotype has ten or more counts. The chain employs TRBV7-2 and TRBJ2-3; D unclear. The CDR3 consists of 13 residues. V shed 0 bases and J shed 5 bases, with 6 bases lying between them. CDR1 is SGHTA and CDR2 is FQGNSA in the germline V gene. This CDR3 is CASSLATRDTQYF. The CDR3 nucleotides are TGTGCCAGCAGCTTAGCGACCCGAGATACGCAGTATTTT.

This clonotype was detected ten times or more. The chain couples TRBV19 to TRBJ1-1; D gene ambiguous. V was shortened by 3 bases and J by 0 bases, with 5 bases between the two germline ends. CDR1 and CDR2 from the germline V gene are LNHDA and SQIVND (reference sequence). This CDR3 spans 13 amino acids. This chain's CDR3 is CASSISLNTEAFF. The CDR3 region has the DNA TGTGCCAGTAGTATCTCGTTGAACACTGAAGCTTTCTTT.

This clonotype has ten or more counts. The gene calls are TRBV4-3 and TRBJ1-1, with D possibly being TRBD1 (5 bases). The CDR3 sequence is 14 residues long. Looked up from germline, CDR1 is LGHNA and CDR2 is YSLEER. Deletions cut 5 bases from V and 4 bases from J, with 14 bases between. The CDR3 DNA follows: TGCGCCAGCAGCAAGGACATCGCGATCACTGAAGCTTTCTTT. It yields the protein CASSKDIAITEAFF.

In this sample, this clonotype turned up many times. CDR3 nucleotide sequence: TGTGCCAGCAGCTTGGAGGGGGCGAGTGGCAATCAGCCCCAGCATTTT. Protein: CASSLEGASGNQPQHF. This rearrangement joins TRBV7-2 to TRBJ1-5, with 7 bases matching TRBD1. Germline V gene lookup returns CDR1 SGHTA and CDR2 FQGNSA. The CDR3 consists of 16 residues. The J segment lost 2 bases and the V segment lost 3 bases, leaving 7 bases of the junction unmatched.